In its sample, the clone carrying this TCR beta chain was seen many times. Its antigen is unknown. Repertoires were generated with immunoSEQ multiplex PCR, while TCRdb's copy carries only in-frame clones and drops some. This table holds some 1,100,000 clones, 75% to 80% found once. CDR1 and CDR2 (germline): SNHLY, FYNNEI. V lost 7 bases, J lost 9 bases, and 11 bases stayed unmatched. This CDR3 region has 14 residues. This entry is derived from a study of shared clonotypes between healthy human individuals. Study-wide points: In contrast to clonotypes shared by all four donors, non-shared clonotypes had lower generation probabilities.

Caucasian adults living in Nashville, Tennessee, provided all samples. This TCR came from a man between 18 and 35 years old in good health. Some clones in this sample may be carry-over from other donors' samples. The V and J genes are TRBV2 and TRBJ2-4, with 8 bases aligning to TRBD1. What was sequenced was memory CD4+ T cells from PBMCs. Indicated subset: CD45RA-negative fraction. CDR3 amino acids: CASKRVTGEAIQYF. DNA of the CDR3: TGTGCCAGCAAACGAGTGACAGGGGAGGCCATTCAGTACTTC. The whole variable domain, filled in from reference TRBV2 and TRBJ2-4, reads EPEVTQTPSHQVTQMGQEVILRCVPISNHLYFYWYRQILGQKVEFLVSFYNNEISEKSEIFDDQFSVERPDGSNFTLKIRSTKLEDSAMYFCASKRVTGEAIQYFGAGTRLSVL.